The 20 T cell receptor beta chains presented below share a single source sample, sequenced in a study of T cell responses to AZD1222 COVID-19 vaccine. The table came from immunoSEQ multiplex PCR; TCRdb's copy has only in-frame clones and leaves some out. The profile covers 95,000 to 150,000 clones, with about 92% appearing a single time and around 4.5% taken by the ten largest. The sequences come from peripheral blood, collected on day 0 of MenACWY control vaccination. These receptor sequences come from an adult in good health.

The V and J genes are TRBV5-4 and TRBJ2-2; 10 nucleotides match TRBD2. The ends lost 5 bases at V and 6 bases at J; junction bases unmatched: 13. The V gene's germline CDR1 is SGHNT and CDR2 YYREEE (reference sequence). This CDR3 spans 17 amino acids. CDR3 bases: TGTGCCAGCAGTCACCCGGACCTAGCGGGAGCCCCCGGGGAGCTGTTTTTT. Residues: CASSHPDLAGAPGELFF.

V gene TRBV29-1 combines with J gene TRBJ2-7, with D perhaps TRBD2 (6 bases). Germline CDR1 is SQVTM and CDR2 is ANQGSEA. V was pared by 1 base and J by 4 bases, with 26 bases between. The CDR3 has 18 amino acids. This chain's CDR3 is CSVEVEVRGRLAPYEQYF. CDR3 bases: TGCAGCGTTGAAGTAGAGGTTCGTGGGAGGCTAGCCCCTTACGAGCAGTACTTC.

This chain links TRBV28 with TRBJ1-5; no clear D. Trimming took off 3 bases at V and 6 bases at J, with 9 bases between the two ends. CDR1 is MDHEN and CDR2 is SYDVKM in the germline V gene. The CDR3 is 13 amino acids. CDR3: CASSLTPPQPQHF. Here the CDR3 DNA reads TGTGCCAGCAGTTTGACCCCACCTCAGCCCCAGCATTTT.

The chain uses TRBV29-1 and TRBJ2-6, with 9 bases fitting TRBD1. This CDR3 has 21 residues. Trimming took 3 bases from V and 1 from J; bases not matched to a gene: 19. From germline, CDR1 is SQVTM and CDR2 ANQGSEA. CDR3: CSVEEDVAQGARRSGANVLTF. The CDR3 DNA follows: TGCAGCGTTGAGGAAGACGTGGCACAGGGGGCAAGGAGGTCTGGGGCCAACGTCCTGACTTTC.

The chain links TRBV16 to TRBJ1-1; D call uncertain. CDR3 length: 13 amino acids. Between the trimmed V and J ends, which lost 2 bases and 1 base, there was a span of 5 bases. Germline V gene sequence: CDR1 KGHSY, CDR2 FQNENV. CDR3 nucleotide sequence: TGTGCCAGCAGCCAAACAGCGAACACTGAAGCTTTCTTT. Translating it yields CASSQTANTEAFF.

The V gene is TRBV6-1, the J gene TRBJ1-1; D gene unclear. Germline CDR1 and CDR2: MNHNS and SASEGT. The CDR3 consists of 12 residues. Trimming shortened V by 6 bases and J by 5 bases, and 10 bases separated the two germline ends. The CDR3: CASRFRGTEAFF. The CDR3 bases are TGTGCCAGCAGGTTTCGAGGAACTGAAGCTTTCTTT.

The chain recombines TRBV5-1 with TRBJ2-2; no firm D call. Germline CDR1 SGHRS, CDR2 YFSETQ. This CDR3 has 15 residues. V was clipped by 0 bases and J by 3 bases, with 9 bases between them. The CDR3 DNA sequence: TGCGCCAGCAGCTTGGCGGCCGCCGACACCGGGGAGCTGTTTTTT. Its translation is CASSLAAADTGELFF.

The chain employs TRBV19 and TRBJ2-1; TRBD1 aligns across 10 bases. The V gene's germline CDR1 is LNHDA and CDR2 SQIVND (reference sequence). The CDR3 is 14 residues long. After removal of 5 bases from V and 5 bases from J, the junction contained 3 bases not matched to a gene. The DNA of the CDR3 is TGTGCCAGTAGTCTCGGGACAGGGGACAATGAGCAGTTCTTC. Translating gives CASSLGTGDNEQFF. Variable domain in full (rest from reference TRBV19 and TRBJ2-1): DGGITQSPKYLFRKEGQNVTLSCEQNLNHDAMYWYRQDPGQGLRLIYYSQIVNDFQKGDIAEGYSVSREKKESFPLTVTSAQKNPTAFYLCASSLGTGDNEQFFGPGTRLTVL.

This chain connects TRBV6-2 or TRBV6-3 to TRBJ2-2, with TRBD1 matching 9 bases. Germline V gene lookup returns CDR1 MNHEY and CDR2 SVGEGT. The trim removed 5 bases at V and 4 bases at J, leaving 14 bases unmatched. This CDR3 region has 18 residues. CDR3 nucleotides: TGTGCCAGCAGTGACCTCCGGTCCGGGACAGGGTTCACCGGGGAGCTGTTTTTT. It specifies CASSDLRSGTGFTGELFF.

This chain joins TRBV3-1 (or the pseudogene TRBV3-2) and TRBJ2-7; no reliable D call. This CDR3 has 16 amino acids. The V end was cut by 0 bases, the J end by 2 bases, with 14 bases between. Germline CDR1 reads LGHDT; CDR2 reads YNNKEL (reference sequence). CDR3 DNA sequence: TGTGCCAGCAGCCAAGATCTGAGAACACTTGCCTACGAGCAGTACTTC. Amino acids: CASSQDLRTLAYEQYF.

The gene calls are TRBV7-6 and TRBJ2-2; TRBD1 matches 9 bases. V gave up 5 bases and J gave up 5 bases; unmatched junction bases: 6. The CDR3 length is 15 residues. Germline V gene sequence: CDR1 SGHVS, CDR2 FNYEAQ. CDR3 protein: CASSNGQGKTGELFF. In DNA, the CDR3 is TGTGCCAGCAGCAACGGACAGGGGAAAACCGGGGAGCTGTTTTTT.

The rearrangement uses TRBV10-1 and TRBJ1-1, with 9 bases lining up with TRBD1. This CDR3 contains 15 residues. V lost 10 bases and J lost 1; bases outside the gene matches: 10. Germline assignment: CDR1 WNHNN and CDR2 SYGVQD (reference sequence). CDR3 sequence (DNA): TGCGCCATCGGTTCCGGGACAGGGACGAACACTGAAGCTTTCTTT. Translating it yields CAIGSGTGTNTEAFF.

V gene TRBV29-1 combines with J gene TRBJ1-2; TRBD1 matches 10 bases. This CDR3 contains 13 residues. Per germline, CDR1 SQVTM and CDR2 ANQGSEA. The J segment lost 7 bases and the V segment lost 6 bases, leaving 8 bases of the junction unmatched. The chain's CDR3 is CSVSGTGAVGYTF. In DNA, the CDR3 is TGCAGCGTCTCCGGGACAGGGGCGGTTGGCTACACCTTC.

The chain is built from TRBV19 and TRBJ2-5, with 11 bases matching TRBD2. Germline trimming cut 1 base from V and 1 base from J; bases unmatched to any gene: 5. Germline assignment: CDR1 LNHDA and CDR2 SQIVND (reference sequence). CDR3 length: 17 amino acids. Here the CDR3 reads CASSIGGTSGFQETQYF. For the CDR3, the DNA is TGTGCCAGTAGTATAGGGGGGACTAGCGGCTTCCAAGAGACCCAGTACTTC.

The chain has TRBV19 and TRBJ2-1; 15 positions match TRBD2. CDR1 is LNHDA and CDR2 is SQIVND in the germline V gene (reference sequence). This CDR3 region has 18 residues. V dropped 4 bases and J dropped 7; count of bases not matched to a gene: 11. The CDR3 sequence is CASSTRGWGTSGRNEQFF. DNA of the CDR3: TGTGCCAGTAGTACCAGAGGGTGGGGGACTAGCGGGAGGAATGAGCAGTTCTTC.

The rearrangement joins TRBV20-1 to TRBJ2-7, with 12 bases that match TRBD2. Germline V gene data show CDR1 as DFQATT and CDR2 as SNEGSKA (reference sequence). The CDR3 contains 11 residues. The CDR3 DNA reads TGCAGTGCTGCCCCGACTAGCGGGGGCCCCGTC. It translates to CSAAPTSGGPV.

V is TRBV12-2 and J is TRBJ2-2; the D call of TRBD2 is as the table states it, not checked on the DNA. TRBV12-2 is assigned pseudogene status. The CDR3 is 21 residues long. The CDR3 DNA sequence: TGTGCAAGTCGCTTATGGTTAAGACTAGCGGGGCCCTACGCGAACACCGGGGAGCTGTTTTTT. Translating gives CASRLWLRLAGPYANTGELFF.

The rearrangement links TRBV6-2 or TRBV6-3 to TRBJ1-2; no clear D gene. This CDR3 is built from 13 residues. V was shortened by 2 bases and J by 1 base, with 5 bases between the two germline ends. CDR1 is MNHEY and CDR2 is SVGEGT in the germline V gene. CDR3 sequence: CASSYEDNYGYTF. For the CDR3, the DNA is TGTGCCAGCAGTTACGAAGATAACTATGGCTACACCTTC.

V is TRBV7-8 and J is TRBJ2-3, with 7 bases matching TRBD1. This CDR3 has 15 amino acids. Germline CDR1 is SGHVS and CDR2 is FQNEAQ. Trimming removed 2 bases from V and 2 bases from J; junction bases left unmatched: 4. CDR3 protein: CASSLRTGFTDTQYF. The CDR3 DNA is TGTGCCAGCAGCTTACGGACAGGATTCACAGATACGCAGTATTTT.

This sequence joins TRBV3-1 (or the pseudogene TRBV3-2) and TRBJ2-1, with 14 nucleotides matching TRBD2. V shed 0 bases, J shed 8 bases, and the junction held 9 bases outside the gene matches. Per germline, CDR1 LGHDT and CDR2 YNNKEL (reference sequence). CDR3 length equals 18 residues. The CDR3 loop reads CASSQDRLAGGREDEQFF. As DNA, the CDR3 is TGTGCCAGCAGCCAAGACCGACTAGCGGGGGGGCGTGAGGATGAGCAGTTCTTC.